A single sample is the source of the 11 T cell receptor beta chains below, sequenced in a study of cytomegalovirus exposure and HLA in healthy donors. Measured with immunoSEQ multiplex PCR; TCRdb has only the in-frame clones, and not every one. The table shows some 240,000 clones, with around four fifths occurring only once. The sequenced sample consisted of PBMCs. The receptors originated from a woman under 30 in good health and CMV-seronegative.

This CDR3 reads CASSVGGLADTDTQYF. CDR3 coding DNA: TGTGCCAGCAGCGTAGGGGGACTAGCGGATACAGATACGCAGTATTTT. This chain connects TRBV9 to TRBJ2-3; TRBD2 matches at 11 bases. The germline V gene encodes CDR1 SGDLS and CDR2 YYNGEE. The CDR3 has 16 residues. The J segment lost 3 bases and the V segment lost 0 bases, leaving 3 bases of the junction unmatched.

The chain employs TRBV5-6 and TRBJ1-6; no firm D call. Trimming took off 0 bases at V and 8 bases at J, with 9 bases between the two ends. Germline CDR1 reads SGHDT; CDR2 reads YYEEEE. The CDR3 runs 14 residues. CDR3 DNA: TGTGCCAGCAGCTTGGGTCGGGTGGATTCACCCCTCCACTTT. Amino acids: CASSLGRVDSPLHF.

The V gene is TRBV6-1, the J gene TRBJ2-7; 8 bases align to TRBD2. This CDR3 is 13 amino acids long. V dropped 7 bases and J dropped 4; count of bases not matched to a gene: 6. CDR1 and CDR2 from the germline V gene are MNHNS and SASEGT. CDR3 sequence: CASTRAGAYEQYF. CDR3 bases: TGTGCCAGCACCAGAGCGGGAGCTTACGAGCAGTACTTC.

The chain couples TRBV5-1 to TRBJ2-5; the D is unclear. This CDR3 is built from 14 residues. V lost 4 bases and J lost 0, with 10 bases in between. Germline V lookup: CDR1 SGHRS, CDR2 YFSETQ. CDR3 sequence (DNA): TGCGCCAGCAGCAAGACCACATACCAAGAGACCCAGTACTTC. Translated, it gives CASSKTTYQETQYF.

This sequence joins TRBV27 and TRBJ1-6; 12 bases are shared with TRBD1. V gave up 5 bases and J gave up 8 bases; unmatched junction bases: 4. The CDR3 covers 15 residues. Germline CDR1 MNHEY, CDR2 SMNVEV (reference sequence). CDR3 in amino acids: CASSLGTGGDSPLHF. In nucleotides, the CDR3 is TGTGCCAGCAGTCTAGGGACAGGGGGCGATTCACCCCTCCACTTT.

The chain has TRBV27 and TRBJ1-5; D is ambiguous. The CDR3 runs to 15 residues. V shed 5 bases and J shed 3 bases, with 14 bases lying between them. In germline, CDR1 is MNHEY, CDR2 SMNVEV (reference sequence). The CDR3 DNA reads as TGTGCCAGCAGTCCTAAAGGGATCGCCAATCAGCCCCAGCATTTT. Translating gives CASSPKGIANQPQHF.

The chain links TRBV4-2 to TRBJ2-2; D gene unclear. The V gene's germline CDR1 is LGHNA and CDR2 YNFKEQ. This CDR3 spans 14 amino acids. V was shortened by 0 bases and J by 8 bases, with 10 bases between the two germline ends. In DNA, the CDR3 is TGTGCCAGCAGCCAAGATCCGGGCGTAGGGGAGCTGTTTTTT. The encoded protein is CASSQDPGVGELFF.

This clone showed up just a few times. CDR3 DNA sequence: TGTGCCAGCGCTGCCTACAATGAGCAGTTCTTC. It translates to CASAAYNEQFF. The genes are TRBV28 and TRBJ2-1; D remains ambiguous. From germline, CDR1 is MDHEN and CDR2 SYDVKM. The V end lost 8 bases, the J end lost 2 bases, and 4 bases lay between the germline ends. The length of the CDR3 is 11 residues.

The table lists this clone with a count of one. The chain recombines TRBV9 with TRBJ2-1; 7 bases are shared with TRBD2. This CDR3 region has 13 residues. V shed 0 bases, J shed 8 bases, and the junction held 2 bases outside the gene matches. CDR1 is SGDLS and CDR2 is YYNGEE in the germline V gene. CDR3 bases: TGTGCCAGCAGCGTAGGGACTAGTCATGAGCAGTTCTTC. Translated, it gives CASSVGTSHEQFF.

This clone came up once. This sequence joins TRBV10-3 and TRBJ2-1, with no clear D. V lost 3 bases, J lost 0 bases, and 12 bases lay in between. The CDR3 length is 16 residues. Germline-derived CDR1 and CDR2 are ENHRY and SYGVKD. CDR3 loop: CAISDRAASSYNEQFF. The DNA for the CDR3 is TGTGCCATCAGTGACCGGGCGGCCAGCTCCTACAATGAGCAGTTCTTC.

The gene calls are TRBV2 and TRBJ2-3, with D possibly matching TRBD1 (5 bases). Germline V gene data show CDR1 as SNHLY and CDR2 as FYNNEI. The V and J ends lost 7 bases and 2 bases respectively, with 19 bases between them. The CDR3 contains 16 residues. This CDR3 is CASMRTFPSLTDTQYF. The CDR3, as DNA: TGTGCCAGCATGCGGACATTCCCATCCCTCACAGATACGCAGTATTTT.